This T cell receptor beta chain is from a study of T cells in Graves' hyperthyroidism and ophthalmopathy. Study conclusions and caveats: Median prediction lead before ophthalmopathy onset was 5 to 7 months with the model.

TCR beta CDR3 regions were amplified from RNA. The primer set for the first-round RT-PCR of the TCR CDR3 was HTBI. TCRdb re-derived calls from the multiplex PCR reads in MiXCR, one entry per CDR3 protein. This sample yields some 380,000 distinct CDR3 sequences, of which 13% are seen a single time; less than 25% belongs to the top ten. A note on this clonotype: Its matching antigen is unknown. A single base separates this from a much larger clone, so it may be a read error.

Exclusions: uncontrolled infection, other autoimmune disease, pregnancy, lactation. The blood sample dates from first hyperthyroidism diagnosis, preceding any ophthalmopathy symptoms. The germline V gene encodes CDR1 KGHDR and CDR2 SFDVKD. This CDR3 is built from 13 residues. This TCR was sampled from a man between 25 and 39 years old with Graves' hyperthyroidism that later progressed to Graves' ophthalmopathy. The V call is TRBV24-1, the J call TRBJ2-2, with D unclear. Sequences were obtained from blood. The CDR3 DNA reads as TGTGCCACCAGAGCCGTGAACGCCGGGGAGCTGTTTTTT. This translates into CATRAVNAGELFF.